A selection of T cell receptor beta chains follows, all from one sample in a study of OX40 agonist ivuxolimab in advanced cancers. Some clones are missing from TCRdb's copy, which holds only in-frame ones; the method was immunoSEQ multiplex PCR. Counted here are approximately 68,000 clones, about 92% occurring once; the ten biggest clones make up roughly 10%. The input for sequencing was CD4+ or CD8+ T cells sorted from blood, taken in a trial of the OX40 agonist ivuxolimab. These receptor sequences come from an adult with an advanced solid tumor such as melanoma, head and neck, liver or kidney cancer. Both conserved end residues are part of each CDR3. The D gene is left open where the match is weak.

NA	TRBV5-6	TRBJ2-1	CASSFFDSYSYNEQFF	TGTGCCAGCAGCTTTTTCGACAGCTACTCCTACAATGAGCAGTTCTTC
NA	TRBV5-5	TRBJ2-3	CASSLAGVSTDTQYF	TGTGCCAGCAGCTTGGCCGGGGTTAGCACAGATACGCAGTATTTT
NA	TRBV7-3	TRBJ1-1	CASSLTGGLNTEAFF	TGTGCCAGCAGCTTAACGGGAGGGTTGAACACTGAAGCTTTCTTT
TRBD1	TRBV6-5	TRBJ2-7	CASIPSGNRGHEQYF	TGTGCCAGCATCCCCTCGGGGAACAGGGGGCACGAGCAGTACTTC
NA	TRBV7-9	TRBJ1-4	CASSLTGGQLINEKLFF	TGTGCCAGCAGCCTAACTGGAGGGCAACTCATCAATGAAAAACTGTTTTTT
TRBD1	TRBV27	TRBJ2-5	CASSPMTGEETQYF	TGTGCCAGCAGTCCCATGACAGGGGAAGAGACCCAGTACTTC
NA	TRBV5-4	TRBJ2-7	CASSVGGGYEQYF	TGTGCCAGCAGCGTAGGGGGGGGCTACGAGCAGTACTTC
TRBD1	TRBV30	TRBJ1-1	CAWSLGQGAIEAFF	TGTGCCTGGAGTCTGGGACAGGGGGCAATTGAAGCTTTCTTT
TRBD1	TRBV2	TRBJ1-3	CASSSDREGSGNTIYF	TGTGCCAGCAGTTCGGACAGGGAGGGCTCTGGAAACACCATATATTTT
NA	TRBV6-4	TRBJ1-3	CASSEAEPRAGNTIYF	TGTGCCAGCAGTGAAGCGGAACCTAGGGCTGGAAACACCATATATTTT
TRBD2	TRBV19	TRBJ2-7	CASSNGLAGGWEQYF	TGTGCCAGTAGCAATGGACTAGCGGGGGGCTGGGAGCAGTACTTC
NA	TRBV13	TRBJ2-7	CASSYTSTEQYF	TGTGCCAGCAGCTATACTTCTACGGAGCAGTACTTC
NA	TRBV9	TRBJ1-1	CASSVEGGTEAFF	TGTGCCAGCAGCGTAGAGGGGGGGACTGAAGCTTTCTTT
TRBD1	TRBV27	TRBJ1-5	CASSPQTGKLEQPQHF	TGTGCCAGCAGCCCCCAGACAGGGAAGTTGGAACAGCCCCAGCATTTT
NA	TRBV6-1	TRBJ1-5	CASSGATHWQEPQHF	TGTGCCAGCAGTGGAGCGACACACTGGCAGGAGCCCCAGCATTTT
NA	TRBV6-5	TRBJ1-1	CASSYSTDKAFF	TGTGCCAGCAGTTACTCGACAGACAAAGCTTTCTTT
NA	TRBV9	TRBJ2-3	CASSVTADTQYF	TGTGCCAGCAGCGTCACGGCAGATACGCAGTATTTT
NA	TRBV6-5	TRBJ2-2	CASSPNPGFTGELFF	TGTGCCAGCAGCCCAAACCCAGGGTTTACCGGGGAGCTGTTTTTT
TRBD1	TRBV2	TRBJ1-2	CASSEGTGPYGYTF	TGTGCCAGCAGTGAAGGGACAGGACCTTATGGCTACACCTTC
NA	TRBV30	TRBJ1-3	CAWGNSGNTIYF	TGTGCCTGGGGAAACTCTGGAAACACCATATATTTT
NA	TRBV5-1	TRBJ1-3	CASSLELTGTGNTIYF	TGCGCCAGCAGCTTGGAGCTCACGGGGACTGGAAACACCATATATTTT
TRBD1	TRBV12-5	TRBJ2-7	CASGTGTGWYEQYF	TGTGCTAGTGGAACCGGGACAGGGTGGTACGAGCAGTACTTC
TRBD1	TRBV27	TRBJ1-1	CASSLTGLGNTEAFF	TGTGCCAGCAGTTTGACAGGGTTGGGGAACACTGAAGCTTTCTTT
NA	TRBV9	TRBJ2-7	CASSPRMDYYEQYF	TGTGCCAGCAGCCCCCGCATGGACTACTACGAGCAGTACTTC
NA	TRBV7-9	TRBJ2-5	CASSLPDRPLQETQYF	TGTGCCAGCAGCTTACCGGACAGACCTCTCCAAGAGACCCAGTACTTC
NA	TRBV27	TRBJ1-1	CASSLSGSPEAFF	TGTGCCAGCAGTTTATCAGGATCCCCTGAAGCTTTCTTT
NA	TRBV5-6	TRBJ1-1	CASSLVSTEAFF	TGTGCCAGCAGCTTGGTTTCGACTGAAGCTTTCTTT
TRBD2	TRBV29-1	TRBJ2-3	CSVVWLAEDTQYF	TGCAGCGTTGTTTGGCTAGCGGAAGATACGCAGTATTTT
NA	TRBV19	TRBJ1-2	CASSIRGNGYTF	TGTGCCAGTAGTATTCGAGGGAATGGCTACACCTTC
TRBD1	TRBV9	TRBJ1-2	CASSTWDRGYGYTF	TGTGCCAGCAGCACCTGGGACAGGGGGTATGGCTACACCTTC
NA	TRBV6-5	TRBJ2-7	CASSYGQVNYEQYF	TGTGCCAGCAGTTACGGGCAGGTTAACTACGAGCAGTACTTC